The 31 T cell receptor beta chains below were found in one sample sequenced in a study of glioma-infiltrating T cells after dendritic cell vaccination. This table comes from immunoSEQ multiplex PCR, and its TCRdb copy is limited to in-frame clones, with some not included. In the table there are tens of thousands of clones, roughly 79% of which are singletons. The specimen was blood, collected before dendritic cell vaccination. The source of these receptors is a human donor with glioblastoma.

The chain carries TRBV14 and TRBJ1-2; D is possibly TRBD1 (5 bases). Germline V CDR1 and CDR2: SGHDN, FVKESK. V shed 4 bases and J shed 6 bases, with 12 bases lying between them. The CDR3 totals 13 residues. This chain's CDR3 is CASSPRGRDGYTF. In DNA form, the CDR3 reads TGTGCCAGCAGCCCCCGGGGGAGGGATGGCTACACCTTC.

This clone has more than one count but fewer than ten. The genes are TRBV14 and TRBJ1-6; 12 bases map to TRBD1. This CDR3 contains 17 residues. Germline-derived CDR1 and CDR2 are SGHDN and FVKESK. V lost 7 bases, J lost 10 bases, and 14 bases stayed unmatched. For the CDR3, the DNA is TGTGCCAGCAACCCCCCTCGGGACAGGGGGCTAGGATCACCCCTCCACTTT. Its translation: CASNPPRDRGLGSPLHF.

V is TRBV4-3 and J is TRBJ1-2; D is ambiguous. The V gene lost 0 bases and the J gene lost 3 bases, with 11 bases spanning the gap. The CDR3 consists of 15 residues. Germline V lookup: CDR1 LGHNA, CDR2 YSLEER. DNA of the CDR3: TGCGCCAGCAGCCAAGATACTGAGAGTTACTATGGCTACACCTTC. Translating it yields CASSQDTESYYGYTF.

The rearrangement uses TRBV11-2 and TRBJ1-1, with a weak D call TRBD1 (6 bases). The CDR3 runs 14 residues. Trimming left V 5 bases short and J 4 bases short, with 14 bases between. Germline V gene lookup returns CDR1 SGHAT and CDR2 FQNNGV. CDR3 sequence (DNA): TGTGCCAGCAGCGTAATGAGCAGGGGCACTGAAGCTTTCTTT. This gives the protein CASSVMSRGTEAFF. Complete variable domain (other parts from reference TRBV11-2 and TRBJ1-1): EAGVAQSPRYKIIEKRQSVAFWCNPISGHATLYWYQQILGQGPKLLIQFQNNGVVDDSQLPKDRFSAERLKGVDSTLKIQPAKLEDSAVYLCASSVMSRGTEAFFGQGTRLTVV.

The chain couples TRBV19 to TRBJ1-3; D unclear. This CDR3 is 14 amino acids long. Trimming removed 6 bases at V and 0 bases at J, with 9 bases between. Germline V lookup: CDR1 LNHDA, CDR2 SQIVND (reference sequence). The CDR3 nucleotides read TGTGCCAGTAGCCCCACCTACTCTGGAAACACCATATATTTT. Translating gives CASSPTYSGNTIYF.

V is TRBV14 and J is TRBJ2-1; 9 bases match TRBD2. Germline loops: CDR1 SGHDN, CDR2 FVKESK. V gave up 4 bases and J gave up 2 bases; unmatched junction bases: 6. CDR3 size: 16 residues. The CDR3 DNA reads as TGTGCCAGCAGCCTCCTAAGCGGGGGGACCTACAATGAGCAGTTCTTC. This translates into CASSLLSGGTYNEQFF.

The gene calls are TRBV30 and TRBJ1-5; 8 nucleotides match TRBD1. J gave up 1 base and V 1 base, and 6 bases lay outside the gene matches. This CDR3 has 16 residues. The germline V gene has CDR1 GTSNPN and CDR2 SVGIG (reference sequence). In DNA, the CDR3 is TGTGCCTGGAGTGCACGGACAGGGACGAGCAATCAGCCCCAGCATTTT. Amino acids: CAWSARTGTSNQPQHF.

This clone was observed at least ten times. This sequence joins TRBV6-4 and TRBJ2-1; TRBD2 matches at 9 bases. The ends lost 0 bases at V and 8 bases at J; junction bases unmatched: 5. Germline CDR1 MRHNA, CDR2 SNTAGT. The CDR3 has 15 amino acids. CDR3 DNA sequence: TGTGCCAGCAGTGACTCCCCAGCGGGGGGCGATGAGCAGTTCTTC. This translates into CASSDSPAGGDEQFF.

The chain recombines TRBV12-5 with TRBJ1-6; D possibly corresponds to TRBD1 (6 bases). The germline V gene encodes CDR1 LGHNT and CDR2 FRNRAP. The V and J ends lost 0 bases and 6 bases respectively, with 12 bases between them. CDR3 length equals 16 residues. CDR3 DNA: TGTGCTAGTGGTTTGGTTTTGGGCAGGGGTAATTCACCCCTCCACTTT. Translated, it gives CASGLVLGRGNSPLHF.

The chain links TRBV30 to TRBJ1-3; maybe TRBD1 (5 bases). The germline V gene encodes CDR1 GTSNPN and CDR2 SVGIG (reference sequence). The CDR3 covers 16 residues. Between the trimmed V and J ends, which lost 0 bases and 3 bases, there was a span of 15 bases. The CDR3 nucleotides are TGTGCCTGGAGTGTAGGGCCGGGGGTAGGTGGAAACACCATATATTTT. It specifies CAWSVGPGVGGNTIYF.

This rearrangement joins TRBV6-1 to TRBJ1-5; D gene unclear. From germline, CDR1 is MNHNS and CDR2 SASEGT. The CDR3 length is 14 residues. The germline V and J ends were trimmed by 2 bases and 6 bases, with 11 bases remaining between them. Here the CDR3 DNA reads TGTGCCAGCAGTGAACTCGGGTTGGGTCAGCCCCAGCATTTT. This translates into CASSELGLGQPQHF.

The gene calls are TRBV7-9 and TRBJ1-1; 8 bases agree with TRBD1. CDR1 is SEHNR and CDR2 is FQNEAQ in the germline V gene (reference sequence). V shed 7 bases, J shed 4 bases, and the junction held 14 bases outside the gene matches. The length of the CDR3 is 16 residues. CDR3 sequence: CASTPTGGGTGTEAFF. In DNA form, the CDR3 reads TGTGCCAGCACACCCACAGGGGGGGGGACTGGCACTGAAGCTTTCTTT.

The chain is built from TRBV19 and TRBJ1-4; D remains ambiguous. This CDR3 has 14 residues. V was cut by 1 base and J by 9 bases, with 12 bases left in between. CDR1 and CDR2 from the germline V gene are LNHDA and SQIVND (reference sequence). DNA of the CDR3: TGTGCCAGTAGTATAGGAGGCCGAAATCAAAAACTGTTTTTT. This gives the protein CASSIGGRNQKLFF.

The V gene is TRBV5-6, the J gene TRBJ1-3; weak D call: TRBD1 (6 bases). The CDR3 sequence is 13 residues long. The V gene's germline CDR1 is SGHDT and CDR2 YYEEEE. Trimming removed 4 bases from V and 5 bases from J, with 10 bases in between. The CDR3 DNA reads TGTGCCAGCAGCGTGGACAGAAGAAACACCATATATTTT. Translated, it gives CASSVDRRNTIYF.

V and J are TRBV19 and TRBJ1-1; maybe TRBD1 (5 bases). The CDR3 sequence is 12 residues long. Deletions cut 1 base from V and 7 bases from J, with 7 bases between. Germline V gene lookup returns CDR1 LNHDA and CDR2 SQIVND (reference sequence). The CDR3 loop is CASSIVGHEAFF. The CDR3 nucleotides read TGTGCCAGTAGTATAGTAGGACATGAAGCTTTCTTT.

The sample holds a few counts of this clone. The chain joins TRBV5-4 to TRBJ1-2; 8 nucleotides agree with TRBD1. This CDR3 has 14 residues. Losses at the gene ends were 4 bases for V and 8 bases for J; bases not matched to a gene: 10. CDR1 is SGHNT and CDR2 is YYREEE in the germline V gene (reference sequence). In DNA, the CDR3 is TGTGCCAGCAGCCAAAGACAGGGGAAAGACGGCTACACCTTC. Encoded protein: CASSQRQGKDGYTF.

The chain links TRBV5-1 to TRBJ2-5; D is unresolved. Per the germline V gene, CDR1 is SGHRS and CDR2 is YFSETQ. CDR3 length equals 14 residues. V dropped 3 bases and J dropped 0 bases, with 9 bases sitting between them. The CDR3 here is CASSSQIDQETQYF. The CDR3 DNA is TGCGCCAGCAGCTCCCAAATAGACCAAGAGACCCAGTACTTC.

This clone was seen more than once but under ten times. The rearrangement links TRBV6-1 to TRBJ2-2, with TRBD1 matching 7 bases. V dropped 5 bases and J dropped 6; count of bases not matched to a gene: 9. The CDR3 covers 15 residues. Germline assignment: CDR1 MNHNS and CDR2 SASEGT. CDR3 sequence reads: CASSPQTGSPGELFF. In DNA, the CDR3 is TGTGCCAGCAGTCCTCAGACAGGGAGCCCCGGGGAGCTGTTTTTT.

This clone appeared once. This chain joins TRBV19 and TRBJ1-1, with D unresolved. The CDR3 consists of 13 residues. The V gene's germline CDR1 is LNHDA and CDR2 SQIVND (reference sequence). The V gene lost 6 bases and the J gene lost 4 bases, with 12 bases spanning the gap. The CDR3 sequence: CASRLEGLTEAFF. The DNA of the CDR3 is TGTGCCAGTAGACTGGAGGGCCTCACTGAAGCTTTCTTT.

As regards this clone: Other nucleotide sequences from this sample produce the same CDR3. This chain connects TRBV6-1 to TRBJ2-5; D may be TRBD1 (5 bases). V shed 4 bases and J shed 5 bases, with 17 bases lying between them. Germline loops: CDR1 MNHNS, CDR2 SASEGT. CDR3 size: 15 residues. The CDR3 sequence is CASSVGHSGQETQYF. The CDR3 nucleotides read TGTGCCAGCAGTGTTGGACATAGTGGCCAGGAGACCCAGTACTTC.

The chain employs TRBV7-2 and TRBJ2-2, with a possible D match to TRBD1 (6 bases). CDR1 and CDR2 from the germline V gene are SGHTA and FQGNSA. Trimming pared 5 bases from V and 3 bases from J, leaving 13 bases between. CDR3 size: 15 residues. The CDR3 DNA reads as TGTGCCAGCAGCCTCCGGGACAAATACACCGGGGAGCTGTTTTTT. This translates into CASSLRDKYTGELFF.

For the CDR3, the DNA is TGTGCCACCAGCAGAGATGAGTGGCGGCAGAACACTGAAGCTTTCTTT. This sequence encodes CATSRDEWRQNTEAFF. The gene calls are TRBV15 and TRBJ1-1; D is uncertain. This CDR3 is 16 amino acids long. Germline V gene lookup returns CDR1 LNHNV and CDR2 YYDKDF (reference sequence). V was shortened by 0 bases and J by 1 base, with 12 bases between the two germline ends.

J is TRBJ1-1 and V is TRBV13; a possible D gene is TRBD1 (6 bases). The V end lost 5 bases, the J end lost 7 bases, and 14 bases lay between the germline ends. Germline assignment: CDR1 PRHDT and CDR2 FYEKMQ (reference sequence). The CDR3 spans 13 residues. CDR3 sequence reads: CASSKDRQGEAFF. The CDR3 DNA reads TGTGCCAGCAGCAAAGACAGGCAGGGTGAAGCTTTCTTT.

The chain is built from TRBV19 and TRBJ1-1, with D possibly TRBD1 on 6 matching bases. The CDR3 is made up of 14 amino acids. Germline CDR1 is LNHDA and CDR2 is SQIVND (reference sequence). The V end lost 7 bases, the J end lost 0 bases, and 12 bases lay between the germline ends. This CDR3 reads CASNSGGLNTEAFF. The CDR3 nucleotides read TGTGCCAGTAACTCGGGGGGCTTGAACACTGAAGCTTTCTTT.

The chain carries TRBV16 and TRBJ1-3; perhaps TRBD1 as D (6 bases). In germline, CDR1 is KGHSY, CDR2 FQNENV. The CDR3 contains 16 residues. Deletions cut 4 bases from V and 0 bases from J, with 13 bases between. The CDR3: CASSRGNRVSGNTIYF. CDR3 DNA sequence: TGTGCCAGCAGCCGGGGGAACAGGGTCTCTGGAAACACCATATATTTT.

The rearrangement links TRBV6-6 to TRBJ2-7; D is perhaps TRBD2 (6 bases). CDR1 is MNHNY and CDR2 is SVGAGI in the germline V gene (reference sequence). Trimming stripped 5 bases from V and 2 bases from J, with 16 bases between. CDR3 length: 15 amino acids. CDR3 in amino acids: CASSTSGLGTYEQYF. The CDR3 DNA is TGTGCCAGCAGTACAAGCGGGTTGGGAACCTACGAGCAGTACTTC.

The chain is built from TRBV12-5 and TRBJ1-2, with D hard to call. Germline V CDR1 and CDR2: LGHNT, FRNRAP. The ends were cut back, 0 bases at V and 2 bases at J, with 13 bases in the middle. This CDR3 region has 16 residues. CDR3: CASGLVPLGGNYGYTF. CDR3 in DNA: TGTGCTAGTGGTTTGGTACCCCTCGGAGGGAACTATGGCTACACCTTC.

J is TRBJ2-7 and V is TRBV10-3; D is ambiguous. Germline CDR1 ENHRY, CDR2 SYGVKD. V shed 11 bases and J shed 3 bases, with 17 bases lying between them. This CDR3 is built from 13 residues. The chain's CDR3 is CAVQGDIGYEQYF. CDR3 in DNA: TGTGCCGTTCAAGGAGATATCGGCTACGAGCAGTACTTC.

This rearrangement joins TRBV25-1 to TRBJ1-5; tentative D call: TRBD1 (5 bases). V lost 2 bases and J 5 bases, leaving 16 bases between the germline ends. The CDR3 length is 16 residues. Germline V gene lookup returns CDR1 MGHDK and CDR2 SYGVNS. CDR3 in amino acids: CASSEGALGEDQPQHF. The CDR3 DNA follows: TGTGCCAGCAGTGAAGGGGCTTTGGGTGAGGATCAGCCCCAGCATTTT.

The chain carries TRBV30 and TRBJ2-3; 8 nucleotides match TRBD2. CDR1 and CDR2 (germline): GTSNPN, SVGIG (reference sequence). With 1 base clipped from V and 1 base from J, the junction kept 7 bases outside the gene matches. CDR3 size: 16 residues. CDR3 DNA sequence: TGTGCCTGGAGTGCGCTGCGAGCGGGGGGCACAGATACGCAGTATTTT. Residues: CAWSALRAGGTDTQYF.

The V call is TRBV7-9, the J call TRBJ2-7; D might be TRBD2 (6 bases). Per the germline V gene, CDR1 is SEHNR and CDR2 is FQNEAQ (reference sequence). V was cut by 4 bases and J by 4 bases, with 20 bases left in between. The CDR3 totals 16 residues. The CDR3 here is CASSSISGSQGYEQYF. Here the CDR3 DNA reads TGTGCCAGCAGCTCGATCTCCGGGAGTCAGGGTTACGAGCAGTACTTC. Full variable domain (missing parts from reference TRBV7-9 and TRBJ2-7): DTGVSQNPRHKITKRGQNVTFRCDPISEHNRLYWYRQTLGQGPEFLTYFQNEAQLEKSRLLSDRFSAERPKGSFSTLEIQRTEQGDSAMYLCASSSISGSQGYEQYFGPGTRLTVT.